The 18 T cell receptor beta chains listed next were all sequenced from one sample in a study of shared clonotypes between healthy human individuals. Clones were read by immunoSEQ multiplex PCR, and TCRdb kept only the in-frame ones, dropping some. The data contain approximately 340,000 clones, around 70% of them seen just once; the ten biggest clones take up more than 9%. The source material was memory CD4+ T cells sorted from blood. Indicated subset: CD45RA-negative fraction. Every receptor here comes from a man in his thirties or forties in good health.

This chain links TRBV2 with TRBJ2-5; a possible D gene is TRBD2 (6 bases). CDR1 is SNHLY, CDR2 FYNNEI, per germline. This CDR3 is 15 amino acids long. The V gene lost 3 bases and the J gene lost 2 bases, with 13 bases spanning the gap. As DNA, the CDR3 is TGTGCCAGCAGTGATCAGGGAGGTAAACAAGAGACCCAGTACTTC. Translating gives CASSDQGGKQETQYF. Based on the CDR3 plus reference TRBV2 and TRBJ2-5, the full variable domain is EPEVTQTPSHQVTQMGQEVILRCVPISNHLYFYWYRQILGQKVEFLVSFYNNEISEKSEIFDDQFSVERPDGSNFTLKIRSTKLEDSAMYFCASSDQGGKQETQYFGPGTRLLVL.

This chain links TRBV2 with TRBJ2-1; maybe TRBD2 (5 bases). Germline V gives CDR1 SNHLY, CDR2 FYNNEI. The length of the CDR3 is 18 residues. Trimming removed 6 bases from V and 2 bases from J, with 23 bases in between. The CDR3 is CASSDISLGGWTYNEQFF. The CDR3 DNA reads as TGTGCCAGCAGCGATATTAGCCTGGGCGGGTGGACCTACAATGAGCAGTTCTTC.

DNA of the CDR3: TGTGCCAGCAGCTCGACCGGGACAGGTGAAGAGACCCAGTACTTC. Its protein is CASSSTGTGEETQYF. The chain carries TRBV7-2 and TRBJ2-5, with 8 bases matching TRBD1. The trim removed 4 bases at V and 3 bases at J, leaving 7 bases unmatched. The CDR3 has 15 residues. The germline V gene encodes CDR1 SGHTA and CDR2 FQGNSA.

This sequence joins TRBV10-3 and TRBJ2-7; maybe TRBD2 (6 bases). Trimming shortened V by 0 bases and J by 3 bases, and 9 bases separated the two germline ends. Germline V CDR1 and CDR2: ENHRY, SYGVKD. This CDR3 is 14 amino acids long. CDR3 sequence reads: CAISESGEVYEQYF. The CDR3 nucleotides read TGTGCCATCAGTGAGTCTGGGGAGGTCTACGAGCAGTACTTC.

This clone has only one observation. The chain joins TRBV25-1 to TRBJ2-3, with D uncertain. V was cut by 7 bases and J by 0 bases, with 11 bases left in between. CDR3 length: 14 residues. Germline V gene lookup returns CDR1 MGHDK and CDR2 SYGVNS. CDR3: CASTAELSTDTQYF. Here the CDR3 DNA reads TGTGCCAGCACCGCGGAGCTAAGCACAGATACGCAGTATTTT.

The chain combines TRBV9 with TRBJ2-5, with no clear D. V lost 0 bases, J lost 1 base, and 10 bases lay in between. Per the germline V gene, CDR1 is SGDLS and CDR2 is YYNGEE. The CDR3 runs 15 residues. The CDR3 region is CASSVANTPQETQYF. For the CDR3, the DNA is TGTGCCAGCAGCGTAGCCAACACTCCCCAAGAGACCCAGTACTTC.

V usage is TRBV2 and J usage is TRBJ1-2; 7 bases are shared with TRBD1. CDR3 length: 13 residues. Germline V lookup: CDR1 SNHLY, CDR2 FYNNEI. J lost 6 bases, V lost 4 bases, and 5 bases had no gene match. This CDR3 is CASSVEGADGYTF. The CDR3 DNA sequence: TGTGCCAGCAGTGTAGAGGGGGCGGATGGCTACACCTTC.

The chain joins TRBV5-4 to TRBJ2-5, with 11 positions matching TRBD1. Trimming cost V 4 bases and J 5 bases; bases outside gene matches: 7. This CDR3 region has 15 residues. Germline values: CDR1 SGHNT, CDR2 YYREEE (reference sequence). CDR3 region: CASSTGTGGGETQYF. DNA of the CDR3: TGTGCCAGCAGCACCGGGACAGGGGGTGGGGAGACCCAGTACTTC.

J is TRBJ2-7 and V is TRBV18; 13 bases are shared with TRBD2. Germline V gene sequence: CDR1 KGHSH, CDR2 LQKENI. J was trimmed by 3 bases and V by 2 bases; bases with no gene match: 1. The length of the CDR3 is 15 residues. CDR3 loop: CASSPGLAGVYEQYF. Here the CDR3 DNA reads TGTGCCAGCTCACCAGGACTAGCGGGGGTCTACGAGCAGTACTTC. The full variable domain, rest sourced from reference TRBV18 and TRBJ2-7, is NAGVMQNPRHLVRRRGQEARLRCSPMKGHSHVYWYRQLPEEGLKFMVYLQKENIIDESGMPKERFSAEFPKEGPSILRIQQVVRGDSAAYFCASSPGLAGVYEQYFGPGTRLTVT.

This rearrangement joins TRBV19 to TRBJ1-1; TRBD1 matches 7 bases. Trimming cost V 3 bases and J 3 bases; bases outside gene matches: 4. The CDR3 extends over 14 amino acids. Looked up from germline, CDR1 is LNHDA and CDR2 is SQIVND (reference sequence). The CDR3 loop is CASSMTGSYTEAFF. As DNA, the CDR3 is TGTGCCAGTAGTATGACAGGGTCTTACACTGAAGCTTTCTTT.

To note about this clone: One junction end does not reproduce the germline sequence, and a read error may be involved. The genes are TRBV5-1 and TRBJ1-5; no firm D call. Germline loops: CDR1 SGHRS, CDR2 YFSETQ. The CDR3 length is 14 residues. CDR3 loop: CASSLAGVNQPQHF. The CDR3 DNA reads TGTGCCAGCAGCTTGGCTGGGGTAAATCAGCCCCAGCATTTT.

The count of this clone is one. This chain uses TRBV5-1 with TRBJ1-6; D gene unclear. The V end was cut by 5 bases, the J end by 7 bases, with 13 bases between. The CDR3 has 14 residues. Germline CDR1 SGHRS, CDR2 YFSETQ. This chain's CDR3 is CASSIEATNSPLHF. CDR3 bases: TGCGCCAGCAGTATTGAGGCAACCAATTCACCCCTCCACTTT.

Only a few counts were recorded for this clone. The rearrangement links TRBV7-2 to TRBJ2-3; TRBD2 matches 9 bases. In germline, CDR1 is SGHTA, CDR2 FQGNSA. This CDR3 has 17 residues. V dropped 1 base and J dropped 7; count of bases not matched to a gene: 12. The CDR3: CASSLVSGRSSKNTQYF. CDR3 bases: TGTGCCAGCAGCTTAGTTAGCGGGAGAAGTAGTAAAAATACGCAGTATTTT.

A remark on this clone: Other DNA sequences within the sample encode an identical CDR3. This chain links TRBV29-1 with TRBJ2-1, with D perhaps TRBD2 (6 bases). The CDR3 is made up of 12 amino acids. With 6 bases removed from V and 10 bases from J, the gap between germline ends came to 16 bases. From germline, CDR1 is SQVTM and CDR2 ANQGSEA. The CDR3 here is CSVGGPPGEQFF. The CDR3 DNA reads as TGCAGCGTGGGAGGACCCCCGGGGGAGCAGTTCTTC.

This clone came up once. CDR3 DNA: TGTGCCAGCGGCTTTTCCGATACGCAGTATTTT. This gives the protein CASGFSDTQYF. This chain uses TRBV4-2 with TRBJ2-3; D is ambiguous. In germline, CDR1 is LGHNA, CDR2 YNFKEQ. The CDR3 covers 11 residues. The ends were cut back, 8 bases at V and 6 bases at J, with 9 bases in the middle.

The V call is TRBV13, the J call TRBJ2-7; no reliable D call. Germline CDR1 and CDR2: PRHDT and FYEKMQ (reference sequence). V lost 1 base, J lost 5 bases, and 6 bases lay in between. The CDR3 totals 12 residues. This chain's CDR3 is CASSLVPHEQYF. For the CDR3, the DNA is TGTGCCAGCAGCTTAGTCCCCCACGAGCAGTACTTC.

The chain has TRBV14 and TRBJ2-7; TRBD1 matches 9 bases. The CDR3 consists of 16 residues. Germline-derived CDR1 and CDR2 are SGHDN and FVKESK. The V segment lost 2 bases and the J segment 1 base; nucleotides outside the gene matches: 6. CDR3 in DNA: TGTGCCAGCAGCCAACCGGACAGGGGCAGGTCCTACGAGCAGTACTTC. Protein: CASSQPDRGRSYEQYF.

This chain links TRBV7-9 with TRBJ2-2; 11 nucleotides align to TRBD2. Losses at the gene ends were 3 bases for V and 5 bases for J; bases not matched to a gene: 2. Per germline, CDR1 SEHNR and CDR2 FQNEAQ (reference sequence). The CDR3 has 15 residues. The CDR3 DNA follows: TGTGCCAGCAGCTTTACTAGCGGGAGAACCGGGGAGCTGTTTTTT. It specifies CASSFTSGRTGELFF. Supplemented by reference TRBV7-9 and TRBJ2-2, the full variable domain reads DTGVSQNPRHKITKRGQNVTFRCDPISEHNRLYWYRQTLGQGPEFLTYFQNEAQLEKSRLLSDRFSAERPKGSFSTLEIQRTEQGDSAMYLCASSFTSGRTGELFFGEGSRLTVL.